This T cell receptor beta chain was documented in a study of cytomegalovirus exposure and HLA in healthy donors. General study points: Subsequent analysis revealed that first-cohort TCR clusters tended to co-occur in the 90 to 150 validation repertoires. Among TCR beta chains, those listed as cytomegalovirus-associated numbered about 150.

The table came from immunoSEQ multiplex PCR; TCRdb's copy has only in-frame clones and leaves some out. The sample gives a few hundred thousand clones, around 86% of which show up once; 0.83% is in the top ten. This clone was seen a handful of times. Its antigen is as yet unknown. Germline CDR1 reads MNHEY; CDR2 reads SMNVEV (reference sequence). The CDR3 has 15 residues. Trimming left V 5 bases short and J 2 bases short, with 15 bases between. The chain recombines TRBV27 with TRBJ1-2; D gene unclear. This sequence was found in a woman between 18 and 29 years old in good health and CMV-seronegative. Sequences were obtained from PBMCs. The DNA for the CDR3 is TGTGCCAGCAGTCCCCGAGGAGGTTTAAACTATGGCTACACCTTC. It yields the protein CASSPRGGLNYGYTF.